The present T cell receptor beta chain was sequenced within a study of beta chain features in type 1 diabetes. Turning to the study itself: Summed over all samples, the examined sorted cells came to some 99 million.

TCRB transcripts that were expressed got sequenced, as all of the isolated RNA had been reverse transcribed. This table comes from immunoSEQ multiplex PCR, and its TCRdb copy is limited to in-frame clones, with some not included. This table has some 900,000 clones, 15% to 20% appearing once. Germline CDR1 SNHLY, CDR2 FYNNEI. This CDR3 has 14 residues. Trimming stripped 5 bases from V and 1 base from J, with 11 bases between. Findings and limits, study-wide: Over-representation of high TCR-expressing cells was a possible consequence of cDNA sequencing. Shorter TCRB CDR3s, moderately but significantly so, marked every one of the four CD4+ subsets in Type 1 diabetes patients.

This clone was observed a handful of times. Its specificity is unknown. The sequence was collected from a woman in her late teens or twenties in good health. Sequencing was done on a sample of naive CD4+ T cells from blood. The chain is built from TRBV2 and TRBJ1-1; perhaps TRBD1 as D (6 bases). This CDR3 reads CASSTGSGNTEAFF. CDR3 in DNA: TGTGCCAGCAGTACAGGGTCGGGGAACACTGAAGCTTTCTTT.